Listed below are T cell receptor beta chains from one sample, sequenced in a study of T cells in Graves' hyperthyroidism and ophthalmopathy. TCRdb ran MiXCR on the multiplex PCR reads and lists one entry per CDR3 protein. This table holds 600,000 to 850,000 distinct CDR3 sequences, approximately 18% found once. Specimen: blood. These receptors were taken from a woman between 45 and 60 years old with Graves' hyperthyroidism that later progressed to Graves' ophthalmopathy. CDR3s include the opening cysteine and the closing phenylalanine or tryptophan. A D gene is named only where the DNA matches it firmly. Expanded clones are given a class, and other clones once, few, many or no size at all.

d_gene	v_gene	j_gene	abundance	CDR3nt	CDR3aa
.	TRBV4-1	TRBJ2-3	few	TGCGCCAGCAGCCAAGAGATCCAGGGGCTCTCCTCAGATACGCAGTATTTT	CASSQEIQGLSSDTQYF
.	TRBV5-1	TRBJ2-1	.	TGCGCCAGCACCCTTGTGAATGAGCAGTTCTTC	CASTLVNEQFF
TRBD2	TRBV19	TRBJ2-1	.	TGTGCCAGTAGTATAGCGGGGGGTGCCCTCGATGAGCAGTTCTTC	CASSIAGGALDEQFF
.	TRBV4-2	TRBJ2-1	few	TGTGCCAGCAGCCTTGGGCAGACAGAGCAGTTCTTC	CASSLGQTEQFF
.	TRBV4-2	TRBJ1-4	few	TGTGCCAGCAGCCCCGAGGACGGAAATAATGAAAAACTGTTTTTT	CASSPEDGNNEKLFF
.	TRBV19	TRBJ1-5	few	TGTGCCAGTAGTATAGAGAGAGGAGATATGGGCAATCAGCCCCAGCATTTT	CASSIERGDMGNQPQHF
TRBD1	TRBV5-1	TRBJ1-2	.	TGCGCCAGCAGCCCTCGGACAGGGCAGTCTGGCTACACCTTC	CASSPRTGQSGYTF
TRBD2	TRBV6-2/TRBV6-3	TRBJ2-2	few	TGTGCCAGCAGTTACTGGACTAGCAGCTCATCGAACACCGGGGAGCTGTTTTTT	CASSYWTSSSSNTGELFF
.	TRBV3-1	TRBJ1-2	many	TGTGCCAGCAGCCACGGGACCCGTGGCTACACCTTC	CASSHGTRGYTF
.	TRBV7-9	TRBJ2-5	few	TGTGCCAGCAGCTTATTGGGACAAGGGGAGACCCAGTACTTC	CASSLLGQGETQYF
TRBD1	TRBV14	TRBJ1-1	once	TGTGCCAGCAGCCCGGACAGGGGGCATGCTGAAGCTTTCTTT	CASSPDRGHAEAFF
.	TRBV18	TRBJ1-3	.	TGTGCTCCCACCCGGGATTACTCTGGAAACACCATATATTTT	CAPTRDYSGNTIYF
TRBD1	TRBV4-1	TRBJ1-4	.	TGCGCCAGCAGCCAAGAACCGGGACAGGGCTTCGATGAAAAACTGTTTTTT	CASSQEPGQGFDEKLFF
.	TRBV3-1	TRBJ2-1	many	TGTGCCAGCAGCCAACCATCCGCCGACAATGAGCAGTTCTTC	CASSQPSADNEQFF
.	TRBV29-1	TRBJ2-3	.	TGCAGCGTTGAAGTTAGGGGGACAGATACGCAGTATTTT	CSVEVRGTDTQYF
TRBD1	TRBV6-1	TRBJ2-7	.	TGTGCCAGCAGCCGCCCTGGGACAGGGCTCTACGAGCAGTACTTC	CASSRPGTGLYEQYF
.	TRBV5-8	TRBJ2-7	many	TGTGCCAGCAGCTTGGAATTAGGGGGGGTCTCCTACGAGCAGTACTTC	CASSLELGGVSYEQYF